These T cell receptor beta chains were read from a single sample in a study of blood T cell repertoires in COVID-19. Libraries were prepared by immunoSEQ multiplex PCR; TCRdb keeps only in-frame clonotypes and omits some of them. The table lists about 33,000 clones, 70% to 90% of them singletons, with 15% to 20% in the top ten. The source material was peripheral blood. Receptors were obtained from an older man with acute or convalescent COVID-19. Each CDR3 is given with its conserved first and last residue. A D gene is named only where the DNA matches it firmly. Some rows mark clone size as missing; the rest say once, few, many or name a class of expanded clone.

d_call,clone_size,v_call,j_call,cdr3_nt,cdr3_aa
TRBD2,-,TRBV25-1,TRBJ2-7,TGTGCCAGCAGGGGACTAGCGGGAGTCGACGAGCAGTACTTC,CASRGLAGVDEQYF
-,medium-sized,TRBV9,TRBJ2-5,TGCGCCCGCAGCGGAGGGGGGGGGCCCCAAGAGACCCAGTACTTC,CARSGGGGPQETQYF
TRBD2,-,TRBV28,TRBJ2-3,TGTGCCAGCAGGCCCTGGACTAGCGGGAGAGGGTATACAGATACGCAGTATTTT,CASRPWTSGRGYTDTQYF
-,-,TRBV5-6,TRBJ1-4,TGTGCCAGCAGCTTAGAGGGGGAGTATGAAAAACTGTTTTTT,CASSLEGEYEKLFF
-,-,TRBV2,TRBJ2-7,TGTGCCAGCAGTGTCTATGGGGGACTGTACGAGCAGTACTTC,CASSVYGGLYEQYF
-,-,TRBV12-3/TRBV12-4,TRBJ2-7,TGTGCCTCTAAGCACCCCTACGAGCAGTACTTC,CASKHPYEQYF
-,-,TRBV5-1,TRBJ1-2,TGCGCCAGCAGCTTGGGAGGGGCGGGAAATGGCTACACCTTC,CASSLGGAGNGYTF
-,-,TRBV9,TRBJ2-3,TGTGCCAGCAGCCTCCGGGGGACGAGAGATACGCAGTATTTT,CASSLRGTRDTQYF
TRBD1,-,TRBV28,TRBJ2-7,TGTGCCAGCAGTTTGCAATTGATACGAGATCCGGGACAGGGGAACGAGCAGTACTTC,CASSLQLIRDPGQGNEQYF
TRBD2,-,TRBV4-2,TRBJ2-3,TGTGCCAGCAGCCAAGAGAAATCGACTAGCGGGAAGAAAGGTACGCAGTATTTT,CASSQEKSTSGKKGTQYF
TRBD1,-,TRBV2,TRBJ2-5,TGTGCCAGCAGTGCCGACAGGGGGCGTGAAGAGACCCAGTACTTC,CASSADRGREETQYF
TRBD1,-,TRBV3-1/TRBV3-2,TRBJ2-2,TGTGCCAGCAGCCAGCCGGGACAGCACACCGGGGAGCTGTTTTTT,CASSQPGQHTGELFF
-,-,TRBV5-1,TRBJ2-3,TGCGCCAGCAAGGCGGGGCTCACAGATACGCAGTATTTT,CASKAGLTDTQYF
-,few,TRBV7-9,TRBJ2-1,TGTGCCAGCAGCCCGCGGGACCCAGGCTCCTACAATGAGCAGTTCTTC,CASSPRDPGSYNEQFF
-,-,TRBV7-3,TRBJ2-5,TGTGCCAGCAGCCCCCCAGGGACACAAGAGACCCAGTACTTC,CASSPPGTQETQYF
-,-,TRBV5-8,TRBJ2-7,TGTGCCAGCAGCCACGACAATCGACCCGACGAGCAGTACTTC,CASSHDNRPDEQYF
-,-,TRBV7-9,TRBJ1-2,TGTGCCAGCAGCTTAATCCCGGACACCTTTGCCTCCTATGGCTACACCTTC,CASSLIPDTFASYGYTF
-,-,TRBV9,TRBJ2-5,TGTGCCAGCAGCGTTGGGGGGAGGGAGACCCAGTACTTC,CASSVGGRETQYF
-,-,TRBV7-6,TRBJ1-6,TGTGCCAGCAGCTTAGCGCGGGTCGGGGGGGCCTATAATTCACCCCTCCACTTT,CASSLARVGGAYNSPLHF
-,-,TRBV7-9,TRBJ2-6,TGTGCCAGCAGCTTCGAGGGCTCTGGGGCCAACGTCCTGACTTTC,CASSFEGSGANVLTF
-,-,TRBV6-5,TRBJ2-1,TGTGCCAGCAGATCTAACAACGGGAATGAGCAGTTCTTC,CASRSNNGNEQFF
-,once,TRBV12-5,TRBJ2-2,TGTGCTAGTGTTTGGGCTGTGAACACCGGGGAGCTGTTTTTT,CASVWAVNTGELFF
-,few,TRBV4-2,TRBJ2-1,TGTGCCAGCAGCCAAGACGGGGACTACAATGAGCAGTTCTTC,CASSQDGDYNEQFF
TRBD1,-,TRBV7-3,TRBJ1-1,TGTGCCAGCAGCTTATTGCTCACCGGGACAGGTGAAGCTTTCTTT,CASSLLLTGTGEAFF
TRBD2,once,TRBV7-7,TRBJ2-1,TGTGCTAGCAGCTTAGCTCCGCGGGAGTCGAACAATGAGCAGTTCTTC,CASSLAPRESNNEQFF
-,-,TRBV9,TRBJ2-3,TGTGCCAGCAGCGGGGTCTTCGGGGAGGCAGATACGCAGTATTTT,CASSGVFGEADTQYF
TRBD2,-,TRBV27,TRBJ2-7,TGTGCCAGCAGTTTATCTGGGTTGTGGCTAGCGGGAGAGACCTACGAGCAGTACTTC,CASSLSGLWLAGETYEQYF
-,-,TRBV5-8,TRBJ1-2,TGTGCCAGCAGCTTTCAGGGATATGGCTACACCTTC,CASSFQGYGYTF
TRBD2,-,TRBV9,TRBJ2-3,TGTGCCAGCAGCTTAAGACTAGCGGGAGTCCCGGGGGGGGATACGCAGTATTTT,CASSLRLAGVPGGDTQYF
-,-,TRBV3-1/TRBV3-2,TRBJ1-6,TGTGCCAGCAGCCAAGAACACAGGCGTGATTCACCCCTCCACTTT,CASSQEHRRDSPLHF
-,-,TRBV6-5,TRBJ1-1,TGTGCCAGCAGAAGGACAGTGAACACTGAAGCTTTCTTT,CASRRTVNTEAFF
-,-,TRBV4-1,TRBJ1-2,TGCGCCAGCAGCCAAGGGTCCGGGATTAACTATGGCTACACCTTC,CASSQGSGINYGYTF
-,-,TRBV6-2/TRBV6-3,TRBJ2-3,TGTGCCAGCAGTTACGCGACTAGTCGACCGTATTTT,CASSYATSRPYF
-,-,TRBV29-1,TRBJ1-2,TGCAGCGTAGTTGATCGGGGGAGGCCGTTCTTTTCTAACTATGGCTACACCTTC,CSVVDRGRPFFSNYGYTF
-,-,TRBV25-1,TRBJ1-5,TGTGCCAGCAGTGATTCACAGGGAACTCAGCCCCAGCATTTT,CASSDSQGTQPQHF
-,-,TRBV7-2,TRBJ1-6,TGTGCCAGCAGCCTCTCGAGCTCCTATAATTCACCCCTCCACTTT,CASSLSSSYNSPLHF
-,-,TRBV7-2,TRBJ2-7,TGTGCCAGCAGCTTTCTCGGCGGGGCGAGCTCCTACGAGCAGTACTTC,CASSFLGGASSYEQYF
-,-,TRBV5-4,TRBJ1-2,TGTGCCAGCAGCTCTGTGACAGCTACTAACTATGGCTACACCTTC,CASSSVTATNYGYTF
TRBD2,-,TRBV11-3,TRBJ2-1,TGTGCCAGCAGTAAAGGGACTAACTACAATGAGCAGTTCTTC,CASSKGTNYNEQFF
TRBD1,-,TRBV19,TRBJ1-2,TGTGCCAGTAGCCGGGACAGGGTAACTAACGGCTACACCTTC,CASSRDRVTNGYTF
TRBD1,-,TRBV4-2,TRBJ1-3,TGTGCCAGCACCACGGACAGGCTCTCTGGAAACACCATATATTTT,CASTTDRLSGNTIYF
-,once,TRBV7-3,TRBJ2-2,TGTGCCAGCAGCTTAATAATTGGGGGGTCGAACACCGGGGAGCTGTTTTTT,CASSLIIGGSNTGELFF
-,-,TRBV5-4,TRBJ2-7,TGTGCCAGCAGCTTGGATGTTAGCGGATACGAGCAGTACTTC,CASSLDVSGYEQYF
TRBD1,few,TRBV6-1,TRBJ1-2,TGTGCCAGCAGTGCAGCCGGGACAGTCGTCTATGGCTACACCTTC,CASSAAGTVVYGYTF
TRBD1,-,TRBV9,TRBJ1-2,TGTGCCAGCAGCGTCGCCGGGACAGGGGAAAATGGCTACACCTTC,CASSVAGTGENGYTF
TRBD2,-,TRBV6-1,TRBJ2-7,TGTGCCAGCAGTGAGAGGGAGCTAGCGGTTTACGAGCAGTACTTC,CASSERELAVYEQYF
-,-,TRBV5-1,TRBJ1-3,TGCGCCAGCAGCTCACAGGGCCCTGGAAACACCATATATTTT,CASSSQGPGNTIYF
TRBD2,-,TRBV10-3,TRBJ2-3,TGTGCCATCAGTGAGTGGTCTAGCGGGGGGGGCGCAGATACGCAGTATTTT,CAISEWSSGGGADTQYF
-,-,TRBV5-1,TRBJ1-1,TGCGCCAGCCGCCCCGGCAGGGCAGAGAACACTGAAGCTTTCTTT,CASRPGRAENTEAFF
-,-,TRBV4-2,TRBJ1-1,TGTGCCAGCAGCCAAGAAGGGAGTCTGCGGGTGAACACTGAAGCTTTCTTT,CASSQEGSLRVNTEAFF
-,-,TRBV3-1/TRBV3-2,TRBJ1-2,TGTGCCAGCAGCCATGAACGGACAGCTCCTTATGGCTACACCTTC,CASSHERTAPYGYTF
TRBD1,-,TRBV10-2,TRBJ1-1,TGCGCCAGCCGACAGGGCTCCACTGAAGCTTTCTTT,CASRQGSTEAFF
-,-,TRBV29-1,TRBJ2-3,TGCAGCGTTGATATCGGGAGAGGAGCAGATACGCAGTATTTT,CSVDIGRGADTQYF
TRBD1,-,TRBV6-2/TRBV6-3,TRBJ1-5,TGTGCCAGCAGTGACATAAGCAGGGGGCCGGGACAGCCCCAGCATTTT,CASSDISRGPGQPQHF
-,-,TRBV5-1,TRBJ1-2,-,CASSLTFGDRGNYGYTF
-,-,TRBV5-1,TRBJ2-6,TGCGCCAGCAGCTCCCCGGGGGCCAACGTCCTGACTTTC,CASSSPGANVLTF
TRBD1,-,TRBV18,TRBJ2-2,TGTGCCAGCTCACCACTATCAGGGGGCGACACCGGGGAGCTGTTTTTT,CASSPLSGGDTGELFF